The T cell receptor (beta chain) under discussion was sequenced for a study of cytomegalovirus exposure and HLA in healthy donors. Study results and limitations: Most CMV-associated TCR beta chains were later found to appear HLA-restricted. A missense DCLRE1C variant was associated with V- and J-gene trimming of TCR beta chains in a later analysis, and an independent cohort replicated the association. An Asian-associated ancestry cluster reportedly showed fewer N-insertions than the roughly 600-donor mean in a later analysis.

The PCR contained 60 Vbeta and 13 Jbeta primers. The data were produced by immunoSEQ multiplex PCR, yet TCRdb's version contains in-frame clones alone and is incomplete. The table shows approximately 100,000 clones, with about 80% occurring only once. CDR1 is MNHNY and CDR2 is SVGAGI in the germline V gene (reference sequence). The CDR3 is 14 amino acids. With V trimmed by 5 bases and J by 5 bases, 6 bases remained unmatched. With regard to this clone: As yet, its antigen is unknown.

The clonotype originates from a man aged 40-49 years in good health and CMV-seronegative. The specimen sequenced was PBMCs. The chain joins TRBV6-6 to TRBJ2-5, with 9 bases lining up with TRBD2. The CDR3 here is CASSTSGGMETQYF. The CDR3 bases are TGTGCCAGCAGTACGAGCGGGGGGATGGAGACCCAGTACTTC.